This TCR beta chain was captured by sequencing in a study of T cells after yellow fever vaccination. Study summary: Researchers used SMART-Seq v4 Ultra Low Input to prepare fractions that had low cell numbers.

This clonotype turned up a few times. Its specificity is not known. A single record per CDR3 protein comes from TCRdb applying MiXCR to the 5' RACE reads. Altogether a few hundred thousand distinct CDR3 sequences are present, roughly 10% being singletons, with the ten largest covering 18%. Overall study findings and caveats: Clonotypes shared by both compartments, CD4 and CD8, made up a small share. There was a possibility that FACS-sorted repertoires contained abundant clonotypes contaminating from the bulk population.

Between the trimmed V and J ends, which lost 2 bases and 1 base, there was a span of 8 bases. This CDR3 is built from 15 residues. In germline, CDR1 is LGHNA, CDR2 YSLEER. The input for sequencing was PBMCs, taken on the day of the first yellow fever vaccination. The chain couples TRBV4-3 to TRBJ2-2, with a possible D match to TRBD1 (5 bases). The clonotype comes from a young man who received the YFV17D yellow fever vaccine. Here the CDR3 reads CASSQFGQNTGELFF. CDR3 coding DNA: TGCGCCAGCAGCCAATTCGGACAGAACACCGGGGAGCTGTTTTTT.